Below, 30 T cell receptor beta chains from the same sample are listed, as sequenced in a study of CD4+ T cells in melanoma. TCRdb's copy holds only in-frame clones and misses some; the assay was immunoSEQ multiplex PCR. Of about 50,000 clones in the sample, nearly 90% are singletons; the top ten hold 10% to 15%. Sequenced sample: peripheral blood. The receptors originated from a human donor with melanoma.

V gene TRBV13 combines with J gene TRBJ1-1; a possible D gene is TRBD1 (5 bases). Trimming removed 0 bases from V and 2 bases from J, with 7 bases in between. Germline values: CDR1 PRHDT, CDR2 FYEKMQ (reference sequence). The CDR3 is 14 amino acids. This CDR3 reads CASSLGGPNTEAFF. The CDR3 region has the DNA TGTGCCAGCAGCTTAGGGGGGCCCAACACTGAAGCTTTCTTT.

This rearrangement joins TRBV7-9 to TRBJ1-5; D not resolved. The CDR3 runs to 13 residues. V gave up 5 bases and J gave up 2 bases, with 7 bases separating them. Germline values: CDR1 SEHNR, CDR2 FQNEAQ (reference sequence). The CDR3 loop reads CASSSGGNQPQHF. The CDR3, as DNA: TGTGCCAGCAGCAGTGGGGGCAATCAGCCCCAGCATTTT.

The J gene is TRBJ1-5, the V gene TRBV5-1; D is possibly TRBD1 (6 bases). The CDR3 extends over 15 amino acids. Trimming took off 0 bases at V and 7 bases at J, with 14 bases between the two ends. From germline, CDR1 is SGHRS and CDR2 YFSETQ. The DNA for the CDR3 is TGCGCCAGCAGCTTGGAGCCCAGGGGAGGACAGCCCCAGCATTTT. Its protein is CASSLEPRGGQPQHF.

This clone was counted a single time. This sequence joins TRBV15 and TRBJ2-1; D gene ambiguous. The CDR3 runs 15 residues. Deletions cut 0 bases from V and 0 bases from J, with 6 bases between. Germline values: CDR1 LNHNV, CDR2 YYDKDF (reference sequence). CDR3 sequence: CATSRDLSSYNEQFF. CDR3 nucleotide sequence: TGTGCCACCAGCAGAGATCTGAGCTCCTACAATGAGCAGTTCTTC.

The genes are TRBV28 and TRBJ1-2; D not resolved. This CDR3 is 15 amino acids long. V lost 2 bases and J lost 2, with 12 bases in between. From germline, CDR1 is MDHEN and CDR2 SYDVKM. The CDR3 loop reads CASSLGLPLNYGYTF. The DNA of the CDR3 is TGTGCCAGCAGTTTAGGCCTGCCACTCAACTATGGCTACACCTTC.

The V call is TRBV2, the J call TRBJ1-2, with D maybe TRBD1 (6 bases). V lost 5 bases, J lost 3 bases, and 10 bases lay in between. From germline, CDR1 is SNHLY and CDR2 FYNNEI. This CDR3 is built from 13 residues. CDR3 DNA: TGTGCCAGCAGTACTAGGGGGGACTATGGCTACACCTTC. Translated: CASSTRGDYGYTF.

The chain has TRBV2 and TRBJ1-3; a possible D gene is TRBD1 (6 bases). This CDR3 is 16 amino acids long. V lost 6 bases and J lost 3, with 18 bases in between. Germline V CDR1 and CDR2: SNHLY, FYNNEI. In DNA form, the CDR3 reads TGTGCCAGCAGCGGGAGGGACATCGATTTTGGAAACACCATATATTTT. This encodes CASSGRDIDFGNTIYF.

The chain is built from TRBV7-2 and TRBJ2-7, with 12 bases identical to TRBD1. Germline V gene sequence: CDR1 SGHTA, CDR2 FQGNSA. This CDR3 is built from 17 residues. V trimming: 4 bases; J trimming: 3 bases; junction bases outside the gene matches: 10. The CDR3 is CASSSGTGGRSNYEQYF. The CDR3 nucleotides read TGTGCCAGCAGCTCAGGGACAGGGGGCAGGTCCAACTACGAGCAGTACTTC.

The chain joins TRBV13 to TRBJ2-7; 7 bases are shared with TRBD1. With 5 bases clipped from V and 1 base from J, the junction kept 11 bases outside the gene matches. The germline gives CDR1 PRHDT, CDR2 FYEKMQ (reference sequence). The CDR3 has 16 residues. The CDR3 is CASSLQLTGESYEQYF. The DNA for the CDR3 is TGTGCCAGCAGCCTACAACTCACAGGGGAATCCTACGAGCAGTACTTC.

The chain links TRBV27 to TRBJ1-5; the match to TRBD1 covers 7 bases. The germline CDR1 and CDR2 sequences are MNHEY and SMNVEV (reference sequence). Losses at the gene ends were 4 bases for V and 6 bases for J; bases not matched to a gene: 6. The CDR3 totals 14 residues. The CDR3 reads CASSSQDRSQPQHF. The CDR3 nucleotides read TGTGCCAGCAGTTCCCAGGACAGGTCTCAGCCCCAGCATTTT.

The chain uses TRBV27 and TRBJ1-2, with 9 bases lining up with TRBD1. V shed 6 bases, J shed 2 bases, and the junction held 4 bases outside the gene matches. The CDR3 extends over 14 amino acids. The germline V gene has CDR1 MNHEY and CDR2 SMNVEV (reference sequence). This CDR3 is CASRGQGENYGYTF. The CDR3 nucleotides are TGTGCCAGCAGGGGACAGGGAGAAAACTATGGCTACACCTTC.

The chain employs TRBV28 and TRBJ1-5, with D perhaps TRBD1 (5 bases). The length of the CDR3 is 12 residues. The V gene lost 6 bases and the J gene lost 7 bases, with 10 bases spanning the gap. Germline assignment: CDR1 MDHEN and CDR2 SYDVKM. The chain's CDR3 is CASRSGMQPQHF. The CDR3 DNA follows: TGTGCCAGCAGGTCAGGGATGCAGCCCCAGCATTTT.

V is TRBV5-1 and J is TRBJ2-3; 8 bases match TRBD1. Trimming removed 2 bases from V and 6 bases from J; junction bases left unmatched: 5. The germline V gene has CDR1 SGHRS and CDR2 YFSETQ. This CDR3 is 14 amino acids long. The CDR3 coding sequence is TGCGCCAGCAGCTTATGGACAGGGACCGATACGCAGTATTTT. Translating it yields CASSLWTGTDTQYF.

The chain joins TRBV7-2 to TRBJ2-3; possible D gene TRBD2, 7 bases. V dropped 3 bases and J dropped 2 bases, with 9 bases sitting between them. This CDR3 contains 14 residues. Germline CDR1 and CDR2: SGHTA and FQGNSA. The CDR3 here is CASSLGGATDTQYF. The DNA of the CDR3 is TGTGCCAGCAGCTTGGGGGGGGCCACAGATACGCAGTATTTT.

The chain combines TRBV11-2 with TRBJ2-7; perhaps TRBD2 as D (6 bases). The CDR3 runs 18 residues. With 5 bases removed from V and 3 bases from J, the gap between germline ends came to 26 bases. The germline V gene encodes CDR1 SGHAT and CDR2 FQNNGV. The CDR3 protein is CASSRNTGLTRWSYEQYF. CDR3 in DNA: TGTGCCAGCAGCCGTAACACGGGACTGACTAGATGGAGCTACGAGCAGTACTTC. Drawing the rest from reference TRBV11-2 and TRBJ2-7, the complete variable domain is EAGVAQSPRYKIIEKRQSVAFWCNPISGHATLYWYQQILGQGPKLLIQFQNNGVVDDSQLPKDRFSAERLKGVDSTLKIQPAKLEDSAVYLCASSRNTGLTRWSYEQYFGPGTRLTVT.

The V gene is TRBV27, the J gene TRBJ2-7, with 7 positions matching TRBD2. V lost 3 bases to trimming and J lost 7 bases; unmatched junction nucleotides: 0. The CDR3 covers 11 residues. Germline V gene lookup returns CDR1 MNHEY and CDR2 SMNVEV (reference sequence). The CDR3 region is CASSFSGEQYF. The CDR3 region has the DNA TGTGCCAGCAGTTTTAGCGGGGAGCAGTACTTC.

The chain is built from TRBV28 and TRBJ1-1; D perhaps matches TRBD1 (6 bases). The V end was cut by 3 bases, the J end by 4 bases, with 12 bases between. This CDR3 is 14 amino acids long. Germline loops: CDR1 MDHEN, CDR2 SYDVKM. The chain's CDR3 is CASSFGGQGTEAFF. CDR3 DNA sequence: TGTGCCAGCAGTTTTGGGGGGCAGGGCACTGAAGCTTTCTTT.

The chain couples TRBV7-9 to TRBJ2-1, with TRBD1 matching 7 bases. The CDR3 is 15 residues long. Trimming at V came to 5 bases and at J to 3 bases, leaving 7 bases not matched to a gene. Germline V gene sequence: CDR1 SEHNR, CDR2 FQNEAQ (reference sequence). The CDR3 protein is CASSPRGQHYNEQFF. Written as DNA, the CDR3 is TGTGCCAGCAGCCCAAGGGGACAGCACTACAATGAGCAGTTCTTC.

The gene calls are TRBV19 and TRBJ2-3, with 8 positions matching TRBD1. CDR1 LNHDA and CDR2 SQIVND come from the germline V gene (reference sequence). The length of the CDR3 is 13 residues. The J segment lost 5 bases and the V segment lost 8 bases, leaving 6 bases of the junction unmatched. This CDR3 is CASSGQGGDTQYF. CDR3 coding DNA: TGTGCCAGTTCCGGACAGGGAGGAGATACGCAGTATTTT.

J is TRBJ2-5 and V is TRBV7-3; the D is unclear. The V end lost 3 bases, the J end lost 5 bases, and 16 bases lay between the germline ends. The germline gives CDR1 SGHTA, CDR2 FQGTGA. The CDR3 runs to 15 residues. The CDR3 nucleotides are TGTGCCAGCAGCTTCATGTCAGGCTCCTGGGAGACCCAGTACTTC. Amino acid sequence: CASSFMSGSWETQYF.

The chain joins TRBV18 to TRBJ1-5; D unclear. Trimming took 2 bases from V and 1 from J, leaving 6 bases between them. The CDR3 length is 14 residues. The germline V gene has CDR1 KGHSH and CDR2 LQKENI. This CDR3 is CASSPRESNQPQHF. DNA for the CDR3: TGTGCCAGCTCACCAAGAGAGAGCAATCAGCCCCAGCATTTT.

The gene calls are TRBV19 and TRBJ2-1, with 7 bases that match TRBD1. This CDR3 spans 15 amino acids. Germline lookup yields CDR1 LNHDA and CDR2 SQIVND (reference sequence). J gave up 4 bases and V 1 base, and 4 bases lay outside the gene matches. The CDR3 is CASSIGQGKYNEQFF. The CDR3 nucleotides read TGTGCCAGTAGTATAGGACAGGGCAAGTACAATGAGCAGTTCTTC.

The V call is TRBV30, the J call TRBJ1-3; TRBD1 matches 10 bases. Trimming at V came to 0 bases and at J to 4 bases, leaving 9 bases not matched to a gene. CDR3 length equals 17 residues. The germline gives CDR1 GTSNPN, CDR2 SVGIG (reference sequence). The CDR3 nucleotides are TGTGCCTGGAGTGTAGGGACAGGGGTAGGGGCCGGAAACACCATATATTTT. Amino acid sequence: CAWSVGTGVGAGNTIYF.

CDR3: CASSNSREYGYTF. In DNA form, the CDR3 reads TGTGCCAGCAGTAACAGTCGGGAATATGGCTACACCTTC. The chain carries TRBV6-5 and TRBJ1-2; no firm D call. With 5 bases removed from V and 5 bases from J, the gap between germline ends came to 12 bases. The CDR3 sequence is 13 residues long. Per germline, CDR1 MNHEY and CDR2 SVGAGI.

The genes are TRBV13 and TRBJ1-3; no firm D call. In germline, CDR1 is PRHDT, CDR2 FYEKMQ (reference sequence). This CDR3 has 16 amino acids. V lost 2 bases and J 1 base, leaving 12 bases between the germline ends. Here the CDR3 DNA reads TGTGCCAGCAGCTTACAGCGGGCCGTATCTGGAAACACCATATATTTT. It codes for CASSLQRAVSGNTIYF.

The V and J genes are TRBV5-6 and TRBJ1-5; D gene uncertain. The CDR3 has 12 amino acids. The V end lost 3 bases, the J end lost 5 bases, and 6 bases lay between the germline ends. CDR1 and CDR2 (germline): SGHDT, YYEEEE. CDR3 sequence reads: CASSSDDQPQHF. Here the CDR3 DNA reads TGTGCCAGCAGCTCCGATGATCAGCCCCAGCATTTT.

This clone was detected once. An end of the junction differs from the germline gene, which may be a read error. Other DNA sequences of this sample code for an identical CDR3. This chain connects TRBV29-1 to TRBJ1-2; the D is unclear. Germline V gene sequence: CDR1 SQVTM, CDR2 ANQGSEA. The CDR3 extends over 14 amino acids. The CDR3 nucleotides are TGCAGCGTCGAAGATCCCAGCCTCGACTATGGCTACACCTTC. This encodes CSVEDPSLDYGYTF.

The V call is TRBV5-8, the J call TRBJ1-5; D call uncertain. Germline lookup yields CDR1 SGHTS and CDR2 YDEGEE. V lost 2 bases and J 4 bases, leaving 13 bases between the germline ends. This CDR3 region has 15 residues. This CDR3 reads CASSLPDWTNQPQHF. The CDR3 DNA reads TGTGCCAGCAGCTTACCGGACTGGACGAATCAGCCCCAGCATTTT.

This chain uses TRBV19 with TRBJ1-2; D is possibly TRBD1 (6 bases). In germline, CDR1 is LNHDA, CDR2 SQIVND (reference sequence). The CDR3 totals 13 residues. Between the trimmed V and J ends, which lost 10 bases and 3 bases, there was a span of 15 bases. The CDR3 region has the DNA TGTGCCACTCGGGGGCGTAGGGACTATGGCTACACCTTC. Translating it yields CATRGRRDYGYTF.

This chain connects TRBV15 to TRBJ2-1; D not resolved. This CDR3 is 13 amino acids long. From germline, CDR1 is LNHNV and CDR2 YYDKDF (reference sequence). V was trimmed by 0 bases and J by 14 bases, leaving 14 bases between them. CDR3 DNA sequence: TGTGCCACCAGCAGAGATTTAGGCGCGCTGGAGTTCTTC. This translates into CATSRDLGALEFF.